The rows below give T cell receptor beta chains drawn from one sample of a study of T cell responses to AZD1222 COVID-19 vaccine. TCRdb's copy holds only in-frame clones and misses some; the assay was immunoSEQ multiplex PCR. The table shows roughly 150,000 clones, with just over 85% occurring only once. Material: peripheral blood, obtained on day 0 of AZD1222 vaccination. These receptors were collected from an adult in good health. Each CDR3 is given with its conserved first and last residue. The order of the fields is D gene, V gene, J gene, CDR3 DNA, CDR3 protein. The D gene is left open where the match is weak.

>NA|TRBV28|TRBJ1-5
TGTGCCAGCAGTCCGCCTATTCAGCCCCAGCATTTT
CASSPPIQPQHF
>TRBD1|TRBV19|TRBJ2-7
TGTGCCAGCGGACAGGCCGGCTACGAGCAGTACTTC
CASGQAGYEQYF
>NA|TRBV18|TRBJ2-5
TGTGCCAGCTCACCGACAGGGAGGGAAACCCAGTACTTC
CASSPTGRETQYF
>NA|TRBV19|TRBJ1-6
TGTGCCAGTAGTATTCCCCGGTCAACGGGCAATTCACCCCTCCACTTT
CASSIPRSTGNSPLHF
>NA|TRBV6-1|TRBJ1-1
TGTGCCAGCAGTGAAAGGGGGTCTGGGGGACCGGCGGCTTTCTTT
CASSERGSGGPAAFF
>NA|TRBV18|TRBJ2-7
TGTGCCAGCTCACCGGGACCAGGGGGGTACGAGCAGTACTTC
CASSPGPGGYEQYF
>NA|TRBV15|TRBJ1-4
TGTGCCACCAGCAGAGATGGGGTGCTCGATGAAAAACTGTTTTTT
CATSRDGVLDEKLFF
>NA|TRBV29-1|TRBJ1-2
TGCAGCGTTACAAATGCCAGCTTAGCGTTC
CSVTNASLAF
>NA|TRBV7-2|TRBJ2-3
TGTGCCAGCAGCCCCGGGAACACAGATACGCAGTATTTT
CASSPGNTDTQYF
>TRBD1|TRBV15|TRBJ1-1
TGTGCCACCAGCAGAGATTCCGGGACAGGGCGTGAAGCTTTCTTT
CATSRDSGTGREAFF
>TRBD2|TRBV13|TRBJ2-2
TGTGCCAGCCGCTACTTAGCGGGAAGCGAGACCGGGGAGCTGTTTTTT
CASRYLAGSETGELFF
>NA|TRBV5-4|TRBJ1-1
TGTGCCAGCAGCTTCGGGGATACGAACACTGAAGCTTTCTTT
CASSFGDTNTEAFF
>NA|TRBV6-5|TRBJ2-5
TGTGCCAGCAGTTATCCCCCAGAGACCCAGTACTTC
CASSYPPETQYF